This TCR beta chain was sequenced during a study of Ad26.COV2.S vaccination and SARS-CoV-2 variants (dated by TCRdb to the early 2020s). About the study as a whole: Donors in the vaccine arm were drawn from COV1001, a phase I-IIa trial of Ad26.COV2.S in healthy adults that was multicentre, randomized, double-blind and placebo-controlled. Participants in the trial were split at random into five groups of five each, receiving low-dose or high-dose Ad26.COV2.S once or twice, or else placebo on both occasions. Dosing of Ad26.COV2.S was intramuscular, at either 5x10^10 or 1x10^11 viral particles, delivered as one shot or as two shots spaced 56 days apart. The TCR-sequenced set comprised approximately 32 samples: some 20 Ad26.COV2.S vaccine recipients, 5 placebo recipients and 8 SARS-CoV-2 convalescent individuals. Investigators remained blinded to trial group allocation during experiments and outcome assessment. TCRbeta repertoire sequencing was used to assess the specificity and breadth of SARS-CoV-2-reactive T cell receptors after Ad26.COV2.S vaccination.

Results and caveats for the whole study, not just this receptor: Compared with placebo recipients, Ad26.COV2.S recipients showed higher spike-specific TCR breadth (P = 0.0014). Comparing responses between vaccine doses or regimens was not something the study was powered to do. The authors noted that the TCR breadth and depth analyses may have underestimated total T cell responses. Vaccine and placebo recipients had comparable non-spike TCR breadth, which fits with the vaccine containing only spike. After vaccination, substantial breadth of spike-specific CD8+ and CD4+ T cell responses was reported.

Explained via the paper, the treatment or condition label denotes: roughly 18 received Ad26.COV2.S at low or high dose, single or two shots; several received placebo; per-sample allocation not given. Repertoires of vaccine and placebo recipients were sequenced from samples collected on day 63 after the first injection. Cohort 1b enrolled roughly 25 adults aged 18-55 years at a single site in Boston, USA, between 29 July and 7 August 2020. Ad26.COV2.S was a replication-incompetent adenovirus type 26 vector that expressed a prefusion-stabilized SARS-CoV-2 spike protein derived from the original Wuhan strain. Comments on this clone: Which antigen it targets is not known. No quality values exist for individual bases; no much larger clone is one base distant.

A distance of 15 bases separates the germline ends of V and J, which lose 4 bases and 4 bases respectively. The CDR3 has 14 amino acids, counting the end cysteine and phenylalanine. Only the CDR3 part of the read is kept: 42 bases, read in frame from the first base. From a lookup of the germline V gene (reference sequence), CDR1 and CDR2 are SGHKS and YYEKEE. The immunoSEQ Assay was the method used to sequence TCRbeta CDR3 regions. After extraction, genomic DNA underwent amplification by bias-controlled multiplex PCR, followed by high-throughput sequencing. The paper's processing steps were these. To quantify the absolute abundance of every unique TCRbeta CDR3 region, sequences were collapsed and filtered. Usable DNA was measured by amplifying reference genes present in all nucleated cells, and TCRbeta template counts were normalized to that usable DNA to estimate T cell fraction. Repertoire TCRs were annotated as SARS-CoV-2-specific when V gene, CDR3 amino acid sequence and J gene were exactly matched to a known reactive TCR set. The reference SARS-CoV-2 TCR set was derived from MIRA and filtered for enrichment in COVID-19-positive ImmuneCODE repertoires, a step that removed public or cross-reactive TCRs. Drawing on the MIRA antigens, annotated TCRs were analysed further at the level of specific ORF or position within ORF. Breadth was defined as the number of annotated unique rearrangements divided by the total number of unique productive rearrangements, and depth was defined as the summed frequency of the annotated unique rearrangements. Two-sided Wilcoxon rank-sum tests were used to compare TCR breadth between groups. Held by TCRdb, this immuneACCESS table contains in-frame sequences only and omits some clones. Under half of the omission traces to an unresolved V gene where checked; the cause of the rest is unknown. V and J calls and clone size come straight from that table; D and trimming were deduced from the DNA. Within this sample are 380,000 or so clones, with 75% to 90% of them counted one time only. The top ten constitute around 5% of the sample.

The receptor was derived from a person between 18 and 59 years old who received the Ad26.COV2.S COVID-19 vaccine or a placebo. This material consisted of peripheral blood, taken in a trial of Ad26.COV2.S vaccine versus placebo. The chain links TRBV5-5 with TRBJ2-7; the D gene is possibly TRBD1, with 6 bases matching. This receptor carries the CDR3 CASSIRATGYEQYF. The DNA reads TGTGCCAGCAGCATCCGAGCTACAGGGTACGAGCAGTACTTC.